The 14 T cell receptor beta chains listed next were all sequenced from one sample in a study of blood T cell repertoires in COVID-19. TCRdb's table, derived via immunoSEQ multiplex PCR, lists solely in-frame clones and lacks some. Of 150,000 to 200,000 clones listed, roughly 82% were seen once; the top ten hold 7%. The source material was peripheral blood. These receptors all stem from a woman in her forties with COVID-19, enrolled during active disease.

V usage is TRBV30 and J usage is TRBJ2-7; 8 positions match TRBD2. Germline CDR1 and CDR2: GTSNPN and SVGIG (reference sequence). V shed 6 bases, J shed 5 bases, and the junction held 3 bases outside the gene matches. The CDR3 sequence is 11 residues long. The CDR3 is CACSAGDEQYF. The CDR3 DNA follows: TGTGCCTGTTCAGCGGGAGACGAGCAGTACTTC.

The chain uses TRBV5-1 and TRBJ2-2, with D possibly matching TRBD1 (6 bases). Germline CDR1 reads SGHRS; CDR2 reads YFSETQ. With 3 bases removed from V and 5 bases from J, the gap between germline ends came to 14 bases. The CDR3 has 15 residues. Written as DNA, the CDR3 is TGCGCCAGCAGCTACGTGACAGGTCGAACCGGGGAGCTGTTTTTT. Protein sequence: CASSYVTGRTGELFF.

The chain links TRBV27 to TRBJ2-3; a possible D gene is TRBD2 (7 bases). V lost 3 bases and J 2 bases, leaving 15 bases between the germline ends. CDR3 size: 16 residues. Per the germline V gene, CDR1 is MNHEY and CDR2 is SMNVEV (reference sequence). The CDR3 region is CASSLQQGGYTDTQYF. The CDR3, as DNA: TGTGCCAGCAGTTTGCAACAGGGAGGGTACACAGATACGCAGTATTTT.

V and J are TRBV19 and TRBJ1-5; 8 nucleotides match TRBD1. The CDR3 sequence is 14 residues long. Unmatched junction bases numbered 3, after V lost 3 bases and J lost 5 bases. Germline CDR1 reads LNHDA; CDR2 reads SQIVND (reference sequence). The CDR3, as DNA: TGTGCCAGTAGTATCGACAGGGGAGATCAGCCCCAGCATTTT. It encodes CASSIDRGDQPQHF.

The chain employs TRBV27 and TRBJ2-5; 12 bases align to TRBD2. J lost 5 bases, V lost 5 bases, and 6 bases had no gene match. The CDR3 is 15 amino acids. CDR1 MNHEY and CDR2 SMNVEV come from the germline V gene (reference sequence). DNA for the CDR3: TGTGCCAGCAGTCTTCTAGCGGGGGGGAAGGAGACCCAGTACTTC. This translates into CASSLLAGGKETQYF.

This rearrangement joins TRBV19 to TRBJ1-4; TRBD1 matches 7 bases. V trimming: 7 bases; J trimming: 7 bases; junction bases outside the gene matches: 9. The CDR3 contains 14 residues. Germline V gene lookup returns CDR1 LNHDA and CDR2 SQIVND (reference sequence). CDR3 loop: CASTPTGMSEKLFF. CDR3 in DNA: TGTGCCAGTACCCCGACAGGGATGAGTGAAAAACTGTTTTTT.

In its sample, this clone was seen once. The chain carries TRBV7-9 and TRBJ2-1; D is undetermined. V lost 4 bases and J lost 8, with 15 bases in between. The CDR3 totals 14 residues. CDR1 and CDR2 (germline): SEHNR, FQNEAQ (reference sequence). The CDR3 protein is CASSSRQEYDEQFF. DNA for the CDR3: TGTGCCAGCAGCTCCAGACAAGAATACGATGAGCAGTTCTTC.

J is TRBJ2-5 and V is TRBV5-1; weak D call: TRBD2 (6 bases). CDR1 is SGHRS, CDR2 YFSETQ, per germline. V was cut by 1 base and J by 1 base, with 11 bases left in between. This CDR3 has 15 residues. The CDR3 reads CASSLSGPSQETQYF. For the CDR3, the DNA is TGCGCCAGCAGCTTGAGCGGGCCGTCCCAAGAGACCCAGTACTTC.

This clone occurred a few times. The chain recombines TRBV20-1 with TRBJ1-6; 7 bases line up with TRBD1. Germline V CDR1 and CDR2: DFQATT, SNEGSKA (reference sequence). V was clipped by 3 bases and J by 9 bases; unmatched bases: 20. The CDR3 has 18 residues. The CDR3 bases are TGCAGTGCTAGTTCCGGGACAGACGGTGCCTTTTTAGGTTCACCCCTCCACTTT. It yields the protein CSASSGTDGAFLGSPLHF.

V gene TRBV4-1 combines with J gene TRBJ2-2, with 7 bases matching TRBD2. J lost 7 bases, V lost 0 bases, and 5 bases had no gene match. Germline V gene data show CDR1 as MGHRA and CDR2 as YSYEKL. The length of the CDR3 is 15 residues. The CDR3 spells CASSQELGEGGELFF. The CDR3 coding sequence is TGCGCCAGCAGCCAAGAGCTAGGGGAGGGCGGGGAGCTGTTTTTT.

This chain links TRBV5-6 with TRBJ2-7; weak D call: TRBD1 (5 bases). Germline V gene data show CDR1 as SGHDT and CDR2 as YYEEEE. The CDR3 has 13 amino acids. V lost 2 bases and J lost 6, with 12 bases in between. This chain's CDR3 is CASSFQGRGEQYV. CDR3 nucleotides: TGTGCCAGCAGCTTTCAGGGAAGGGGCGAGCAGTACGTC.

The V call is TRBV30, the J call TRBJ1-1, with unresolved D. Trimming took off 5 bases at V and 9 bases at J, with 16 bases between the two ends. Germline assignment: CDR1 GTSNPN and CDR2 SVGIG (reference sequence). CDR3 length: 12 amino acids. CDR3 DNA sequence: TGTGCCTGGGCGGGATCATCTCTCAAAGCTTTCTTT. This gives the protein CAWAGSSLKAFF.

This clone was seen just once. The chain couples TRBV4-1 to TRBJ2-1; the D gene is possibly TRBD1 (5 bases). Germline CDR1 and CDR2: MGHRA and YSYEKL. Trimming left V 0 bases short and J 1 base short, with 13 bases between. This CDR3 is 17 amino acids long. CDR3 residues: CASSQDVGHSSYNEQFF. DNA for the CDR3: TGCGCCAGCAGCCAAGATGTAGGACATAGTTCCTACAATGAGCAGTTCTTC.

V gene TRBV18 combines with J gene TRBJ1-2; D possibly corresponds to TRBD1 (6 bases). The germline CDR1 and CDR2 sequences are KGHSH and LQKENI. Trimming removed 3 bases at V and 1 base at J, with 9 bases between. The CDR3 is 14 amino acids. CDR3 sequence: CASSPGQHNYGYTF. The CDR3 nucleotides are TGTGCCAGCTCACCGGGACAACATAACTATGGCTACACCTTC.